This passage covers 4 T cell receptor beta chains from one sample sequenced in a study of T-cell memory formation after mild COVID-19. TCRdb itself ran the 5' RACE reads through MiXCR, one entry per CDR3 protein. The sample holds over 150,000 distinct CDR3 sequences; approximately 17% are singletons and the top ten take 3.5% to 5%. The sequenced material came from PBMCs or a T cell subset sorted from them (not recorded which). The receptors were sampled from a man younger than 35 who had mild COVID-19 (a few samples of this study predate the infection). Cell type and time point are not known.

This clonotype was recorded a few times. An end of the junction does not agree with germline; a read error may underlie this. The chain is built from TRBV5-1 and TRBJ1-1; maybe TRBD1 (5 bases). CDR3 length: 15 amino acids. The germline gives CDR1 SGHRS, CDR2 YFSETQ. CDR3 DNA: TGCGCCAGCAGTTTGGCAGGGCGGTCTGGCACTGAAGCTTTCTTT. Its translation is CASSLAGRSGTEAFF.

V and J are TRBV9 and TRBJ1-6, with D possibly being TRBD1 (5 bases). V was clipped by 3 bases and J by 10 bases, with 11 bases between them. The CDR3 is 13 amino acids. Germline V gives CDR1 SGDLS, CDR2 YYNGEE. The CDR3 loop is CASSAQQGSPLHF. CDR3 sequence (DNA): TGTGCCAGCAGCGCCCAGCAGGGCTCACCCCTCCACTTT. Using reference TRBV9 and TRBJ1-6 for the parts outside the CDR3, the full variable domain is DSGVTQTPKHLITATGQRVTLRCSPRSGDLSVYWYQQSLDQGLQFLIQYYNGEERAKGNILERFSAQQFPDLHSELNLSSLELGDSALYFCASSAQQGSPLHFGNGTRLTVT.

Only a few counts were recorded for this clonotype. The V and J genes are TRBV7-8 and TRBJ2-3; 7 bases map to TRBD2. V dropped 3 bases and J dropped 4; count of bases not matched to a gene: 1. The CDR3 totals 13 residues. The germline V gene has CDR1 SGHVS and CDR2 FQNEAQ. The CDR3, as DNA: TGTGCCAGCAGCTTTGCGGGGGCAGATACGCAGTATTTT. Translating it yields CASSFAGADTQYF.

This clonotype has ten or more counts. CDR3 loop: CASSQGHQTEAFF. The CDR3 DNA reads as TGTGCCAGCAGCCAGGGACATCAGACTGAAGCTTTCTTT. The rearrangement joins TRBV7-3 to TRBJ1-1, with D possibly matching TRBD1 (6 bases). CDR1 SGHTA and CDR2 FQGTGA come from the germline V gene. V shed 5 bases and J shed 5 bases, with 12 bases lying between them. The CDR3 covers 13 residues.